A single sample is the source of the 15 T cell receptor beta chains below, sequenced in a study of CD8 T cells in ankylosing spondylitis. TCRdb recomputed calls from the 5' RACE reads with MiXCR, one row per CDR3 protein. The sample yields 250,000 or so distinct CDR3 sequences, under 30% seen once. Input material: blood, either unsorted or a sorted T cell fraction (not recorded which). Source of these receptors: a male donor with ankylosing spondylitis or in good health (not recorded which).

This clonotype was counted once. This chain connects TRBV25-1 to TRBJ2-3; unclear D gene. Germline loops: CDR1 MGHDK, CDR2 SYGVNS. Between the trimmed V and J ends, which lost 1 base and 4 bases, there was a span of 15 bases. CDR3 length: 16 residues. CDR3 amino acids: CASSESGSTLADTQYF. CDR3 coding DNA: TGTGCCAGCAGTGAATCTGGCTCAACCCTGGCAGATACGCAGTATTTT.

This sequence joins TRBV7-8 and TRBJ2-7, with D perhaps TRBD2 (5 bases). Germline V gene sequence: CDR1 SGHVS, CDR2 FQNEAQ. Trimming took 2 bases from V and 5 from J, leaving 13 bases between them. The CDR3 length is 14 residues. The CDR3 DNA is TGTGCCAGCAGCTTAAGTTTAGTGCGGGACGAGCAGTACTTC. Protein sequence: CASSLSLVRDEQYF.

This clonotype occurred many times. V and J are TRBV10-2 and TRBJ2-3, with TRBD2 identical over 13 bases. The CDR3 is 17 amino acids. Trimming took 2 bases from V and 1 from J; bases not matched to a gene: 3. Germline values: CDR1 WSHSY, CDR2 SAAADI. The CDR3 DNA reads TGCGCCAGCAGTGAGAGGGGACTAGCGGGACGCACAGATACGCAGTATTTT. It codes for CASSERGLAGRTDTQYF.

The J gene is TRBJ1-1, the V gene TRBV6-5; a possible D gene is TRBD1 (5 bases). The CDR3 totals 13 residues. V was trimmed by 4 bases and J by 7 bases, leaving 13 bases between them. CDR1 and CDR2 from the germline V gene are MNHEY and SVGAGI. CDR3 residues: CASSLGGYNEAFF. The CDR3 DNA is TGTGCCAGCAGTTTGGGGGGGTATAATGAAGCTTTCTTT.

The chain joins TRBV3-1 to TRBJ2-2; no definite D call. Per the germline V gene, CDR1 is LGHDT and CDR2 is YNNKEL (reference sequence). Trimming removed 4 bases at V and 6 bases at J, with 12 bases between. The CDR3 length is 14 residues. The CDR3 sequence: CASSPSSGAGELFF. Here the CDR3 DNA reads TGTGCCAGCAGCCCATCATCAGGCGCCGGGGAGCTGTTTTTT.

A few counts support this clonotype. The chain couples TRBV6-1 to TRBJ1-5; D is unclear. This CDR3 is built from 15 residues. V shed 5 bases and J shed 4 bases, with 15 bases lying between them. The V gene's germline CDR1 is MNHNS and CDR2 SASEGT. CDR3 amino acids: CASSTSLNHNQPQHF. In DNA form, the CDR3 reads TGTGCCAGCAGTACGTCCCTTAACCATAATCAGCCCCAGCATTTT.

This rearrangement joins TRBV5-6 to TRBJ1-1, with D perhaps matching TRBD1 (6 bases). Trimming removed 4 bases from V and 0 bases from J, with 13 bases in between. Germline lookup yields CDR1 SGHDT and CDR2 YYEEEE. This CDR3 region has 15 residues. This CDR3 is CASSGADRLNTEAFF. The DNA for the CDR3 is TGTGCCAGCAGCGGTGCCGACAGGTTGAACACTGAAGCTTTCTTT.

This clonotype was detected ten times or more. The rearrangement links TRBV20-1 to TRBJ2-4; D not certain. The germline V and J ends were trimmed by 3 bases and 6 bases, with 15 bases remaining between them. CDR1 and CDR2 from the germline V gene are DFQATT and SNEGSKA (reference sequence). This CDR3 is 14 amino acids long. The chain's CDR3 is CSASAQVSRNIQYF. CDR3 DNA: TGCAGTGCTAGTGCGCAGGTCTCTAGAAACATTCAGTACTTC.

This clonotype was seen repeatedly, ten times or more. The V and J genes are TRBV18 and TRBJ2-2; 9 nucleotides match TRBD2. Germline CDR1 KGHSH, CDR2 LQKENI. V gave up 3 bases and J gave up 4 bases; unmatched junction bases: 12. This CDR3 region has 18 residues. The CDR3 nucleotides read TGTGCCAGCTCACCGTTCCAAGCGGGGGGATCGAGCACCGGGGAGCTGTTTTTT. It is translated as CASSPFQAGGSSTGELFF. The full variable domain, its missing parts supplied by reference TRBV18 and TRBJ2-2, is NAGVMQNPRHLVRRRGQEARLRCSPMKGHSHVYWYRQLPEEGLKFMVYLQKENIIDESGMPKERFSAEFPKEGPSILRIQQVVRGDSAAYFCASSPFQAGGSSTGELFFGEGSRLTVL.

This chain links TRBV12-3 or TRBV12-4 with TRBJ2-7; possible D gene TRBD2, 7 bases. Trimming stripped 5 bases from V and 3 bases from J, with 11 bases between. This CDR3 has 13 amino acids. As DNA, the CDR3 is TGTGCCAGCAGTCGGGGGGACAACTACGAGCAGTACTTC. Its translation is CASSRGDNYEQYF.

The table lists this clonotype with a few counts. This chain connects TRBV6-5 to TRBJ1-1; no firm D call. Germline lookup yields CDR1 MNHEY and CDR2 SVGAGI. This CDR3 spans 13 amino acids. Trimming took 1 base from V and 1 from J, leaving 4 bases between them. CDR3 bases: TGTGCCAGCAGTTACTTGGCGAACACTGAAGCTTTCTTT. This gives the protein CASSYLANTEAFF.

This chain connects TRBV12-3 or TRBV12-4 to TRBJ2-3, with D possibly matching TRBD1 (5 bases). The V end lost 0 bases, the J end lost 0 bases, and 16 bases lay between the germline ends. The CDR3 is 18 residues long. The CDR3 region has the DNA TGTGCCAGCAGTTTAGCGAATCAGGGCCTAGTGAGCACAGATACGCAGTATTTT. This sequence encodes CASSLANQGLVSTDTQYF.

V and J are TRBV20-1 and TRBJ1-1, with TRBD1 matching 9 bases. The germline gives CDR1 DFQATT, CDR2 SNEGSKA (reference sequence). Trimming took 4 bases from V and 1 from J; bases not matched to a gene: 4. The CDR3 length is 14 residues. CDR3 protein: CSAIQGAWNTEAFF. CDR3 DNA sequence: TGCAGTGCTATACAGGGGGCCTGGAACACTGAAGCTTTCTTT.

V gene TRBV20-1 combines with J gene TRBJ2-4; a weak D match, TRBD1 (6 bases). The CDR3 spans 14 residues. Trimming took off 5 bases at V and 0 bases at J, with 11 bases between the two ends. Germline CDR1 and CDR2: DFQATT and SNEGSKA (reference sequence). CDR3 sequence reads: CSAFRGVAKNIQYF. DNA of the CDR3: TGCAGTGCTTTCAGGGGAGTAGCCAAAAACATTCAGTACTTC.

This clonotype was found a few times. The chain links TRBV10-3 to TRBJ2-7; D not resolved. Germline V gene data show CDR1 as ENHRY and CDR2 as SYGVKD. CDR3 length: 14 residues. Trimming pared 0 bases from V and 2 bases from J, leaving 8 bases between. Written as DNA, the CDR3 is TGTGCCATCAGTGAGTCTAATAAGCCCTACGAGCAGTACTTC. Translating it yields CAISESNKPYEQYF.